This T cell receptor (beta chain) comes out of a study of control samples from healthy donors and cancer patients. The assay was immunoSEQ multiplex PCR, and TCRdb's table has in-frame clones only and misses some. The data contain 25,000 to 35,000 clones, roughly 78% of them singletons. The V gene end was trimmed by 3 bases and the J gene end by 2 bases; junction bases not matched to a gene: 13. Germline V gene lookup returns CDR1 DFQATT and CDR2 SNEGSKA (reference sequence). The CDR3 is made up of 19 amino acids. This receptor was obtained from a man between 60 and 70 years old with head and neck cancer. The chain has TRBV20-1 and TRBJ2-6; the match to TRBD1 covers 10 bases. The sample comprised PBMCs. The CDR3 protein is CSASVPRDRGFAGANVLTF. The CDR3 DNA reads as TGCAGTGCTAGTGTCCCCCGGGACAGGGGCTTTGCTGGGGCCAACGTCCTGACTTTC.